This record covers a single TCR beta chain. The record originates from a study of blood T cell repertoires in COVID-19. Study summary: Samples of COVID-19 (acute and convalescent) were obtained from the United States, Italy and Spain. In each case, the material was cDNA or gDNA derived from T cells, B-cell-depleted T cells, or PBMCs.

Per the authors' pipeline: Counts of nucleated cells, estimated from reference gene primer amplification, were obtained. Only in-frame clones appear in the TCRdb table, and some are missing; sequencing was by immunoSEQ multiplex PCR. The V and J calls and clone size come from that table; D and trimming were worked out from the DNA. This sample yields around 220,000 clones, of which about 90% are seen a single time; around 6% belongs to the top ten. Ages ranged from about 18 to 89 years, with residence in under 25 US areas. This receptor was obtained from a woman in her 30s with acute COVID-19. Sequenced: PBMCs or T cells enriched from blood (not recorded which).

In DNA, the CDR3 is TGTGCCAGCAGGGACACTAGCGGGGCCTACGAGCAGTACTTC. Amino acids: CASRDTSGAYEQYF. This chain joins TRBV6-4 and TRBJ2-7; 10 nucleotides match TRBD2. Germline lookup yields CDR1 MRHNA and CDR2 SNTAGT. Trimming at V came to 6 bases and at J to 2 bases, leaving 4 bases not matched to a gene. This CDR3 spans 14 amino acids.